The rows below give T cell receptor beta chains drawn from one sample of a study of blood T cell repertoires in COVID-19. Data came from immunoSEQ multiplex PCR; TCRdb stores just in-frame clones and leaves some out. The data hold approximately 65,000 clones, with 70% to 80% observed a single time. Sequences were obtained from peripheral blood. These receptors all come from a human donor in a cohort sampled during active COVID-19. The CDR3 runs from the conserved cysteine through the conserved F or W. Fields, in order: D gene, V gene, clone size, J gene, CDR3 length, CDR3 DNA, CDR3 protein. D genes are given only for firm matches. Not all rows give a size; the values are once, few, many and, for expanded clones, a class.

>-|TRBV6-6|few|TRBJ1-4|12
TGTGCCAGCAGCCTCGGGGTGGAAAAACTGTTTTTT
CASSLGVEKLFF
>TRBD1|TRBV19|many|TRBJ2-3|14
TGTGCCAGTGGCCAGGGGGCTAGCACAGATACGCAGTATTTT
CASGQGASTDTQYF
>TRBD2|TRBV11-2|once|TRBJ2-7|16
TGTGCCAGCAGCTTAGATAGGGCGGGAGAACCATACGAGCAGTACTTC
CASSLDRAGEPYEQYF
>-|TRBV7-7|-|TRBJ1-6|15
TGTGCTAGCAGCTCGGGGAATTACTATAATTCACCCCTCCACTTT
CASSSGNYYNSPLHF
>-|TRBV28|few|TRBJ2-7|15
TGTGCCAGCATCACCCCAGGGAGGAGGGTCACCGAGCAGTACTTC
CASITPGRRVTEQYF
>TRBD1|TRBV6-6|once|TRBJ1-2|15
TGTGCCAGCGTAAAGGGGACAGGCTCTAACTATGGCTACACCTTC
CASVKGTGSNYGYTF
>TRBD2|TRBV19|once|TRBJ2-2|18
TGTGCCAGTATCCAGGGACTAGCGGGGGGCGTTCACACCGGGGAGCTGTTTTTT
CASIQGLAGGVHTGELFF
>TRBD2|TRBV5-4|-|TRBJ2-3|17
TGTGCCAGCAGCTTGGTGTGGAGCGGGAGTACCGCAGATACGCAGTATTTT
CASSLVWSGSTADTQYF
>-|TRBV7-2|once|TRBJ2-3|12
TGTGCCAGCAGCTTACTCACAGATACGCAGTATTTT
CASSLLTDTQYF
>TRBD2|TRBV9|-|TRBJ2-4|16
TGTGCCAGCAGCGTAGCTCCAGCGGGAGACAAAAACATTCAGTACTTC
CASSVAPAGDKNIQYF
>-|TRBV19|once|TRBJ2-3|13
TGTGCCAGTAAAGGGGCGTTCACAGATACGCAGTATTTT
CASKGAFTDTQYF
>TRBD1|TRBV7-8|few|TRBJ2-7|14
TGTGCCAGCAGCCCCCAGACAGGGTTCGACGAGCAGTACTTC
CASSPQTGFDEQYF
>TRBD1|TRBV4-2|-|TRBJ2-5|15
TGTGCCAGCAGCCAAGAGGACAGGGGGCAAGAGACCCAGTACTTC
CASSQEDRGQETQYF
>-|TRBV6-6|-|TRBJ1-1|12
TGTGCCAGCAGTTATTCGGTCACTGAAGCTTTCTTT
CASSYSVTEAFF
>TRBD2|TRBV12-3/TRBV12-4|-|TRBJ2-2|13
TGTGCCAGCAGTGGTAGCGGGCGCGGGGAGCTGTTTTTT
CASSGSGRGELFF
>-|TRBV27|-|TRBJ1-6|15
TGTGCCAGCAGTTTGGAGAGCTCCTATAATTCACCCCTCCACTTT
CASSLESSYNSPLHF
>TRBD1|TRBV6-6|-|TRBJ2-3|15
TGTGCCAGCAGTTACTCAGGGGGCAGCACAGATACGCAGTATTTT
CASSYSGGSTDTQYF
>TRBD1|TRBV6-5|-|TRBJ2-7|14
TGTGCCAGCAGGGTCCGGGACAGGGAACACGAGCAGTACTTC
CASRVRDREHEQYF
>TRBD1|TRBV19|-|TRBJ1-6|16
TGTGCCAGTAGCCTCCCGGGACAGGCCTATAATTCACCCCTCCACTTT
CASSLPGQAYNSPLHF
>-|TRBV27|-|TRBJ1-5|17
TGTGCCAGCAGTTTAGGTAGAGGGCGGGGTGGCAATCAGCCCCAGCATTTT
CASSLGRGRGGNQPQHF
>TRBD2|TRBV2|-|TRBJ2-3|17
TGTGCCAGCAGTTCTAGCGGGAGCTCTCGTATAGCAGATACGCAGTATTTT
CASSSSGSSRIADTQYF
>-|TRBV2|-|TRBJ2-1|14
TGTGCCAGCAGTCCCCGACTAGTTTACAATGAGCAGTTCTTC
CASSPRLVYNEQFF
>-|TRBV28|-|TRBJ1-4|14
TGTGCCAGCAGTTTCCTCGGAACTAATGAAAAACTGTTTTTT
CASSFLGTNEKLFF
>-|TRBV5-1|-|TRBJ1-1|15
TGCGCCAGCAGCTTGGAGCCTACAGGGAACACTGAAGCTTTCTTT
CASSLEPTGNTEAFF
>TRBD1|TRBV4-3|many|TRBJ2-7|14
TGCGCCAGCAGCCCGCTACAGGGGGCCTACGAGCAGTACTTC
CASSPLQGAYEQYF
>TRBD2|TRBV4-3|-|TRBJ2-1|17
TGCGCCAGCAGCCAAGATCTGGCACTAGCGGGAGTTAATGAGCAGTTCTTC
CASSQDLALAGVNEQFF
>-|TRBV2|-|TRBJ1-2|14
TGTGCCAGCACCATACAGTCAACCTATGGAGGCTACACCTTC
CASTIQSTYGGYTF
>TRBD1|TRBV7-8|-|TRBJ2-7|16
TGTGCCAGCAGCTTAGTAGGACGGACAGGGGCCTACGAGCAGTACTTC
CASSLVGRTGAYEQYF
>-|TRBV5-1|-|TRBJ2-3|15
TGCGCCAGCAGCTTGGACGCGGCTAGCACAGATACGCAGTATTTT
CASSLDAASTDTQYF
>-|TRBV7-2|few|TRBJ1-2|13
TGTGCCAGCAGCTTAATAACAGACTATGGCTACACCTTC
CASSLITDYGYTF
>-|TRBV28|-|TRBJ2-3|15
TGTGCCAGCAGTTTGAATGTGGGCGGGGCAGATACGCAGTATTTT
CASSLNVGGADTQYF
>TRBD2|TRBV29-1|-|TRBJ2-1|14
TGCAGCGCAGCCCTAGCGGGAGAGGGTGGAGAGCAGTTCTTC
CSAALAGEGGEQFF
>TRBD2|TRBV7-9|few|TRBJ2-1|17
TGTGCCAGCAGTCGAATAAAAGGACTAGCGGGAGTGAATGAGCAGTTCTTC
CASSRIKGLAGVNEQFF
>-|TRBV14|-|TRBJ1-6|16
TGTGCCAGCAGCCAAGATCGTGTCGCGGGGAATTCACCCCTCCACTTT
CASSQDRVAGNSPLHF
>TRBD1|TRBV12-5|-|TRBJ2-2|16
TGTGCTAGTGCCTCCGGGGGACAGGGATACACCGGGGAGCTGTTTTTT
CASASGGQGYTGELFF
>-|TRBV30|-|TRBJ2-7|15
TGTGCCTGGAGTGGACTAAGGCTAGCTGTCTACGAGCAGTACTTC
CAWSGLRLAVYEQYF
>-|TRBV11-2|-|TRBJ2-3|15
TGTGCCAGCAGCCTCCGCGGGGCTGACACAGATACGCAGTATTTT
CASSLRGADTDTQYF
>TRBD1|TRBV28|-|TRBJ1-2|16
TGTGCCAGCAGTTCAAGTTTGGGGACAGTAAACTATGGCTACACCTTC
CASSSSLGTVNYGYTF
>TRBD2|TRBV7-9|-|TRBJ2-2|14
TGTGCCAGCTTTGGACTAGTCACCACCGGGGAGCTGTTTTTT
CASFGLVTTGELFF
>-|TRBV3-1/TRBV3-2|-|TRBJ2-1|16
TGTGCCAGCAGCCAAGGCGGACTGCTGGTACTGGATGAGCAGTTCTTC
CASSQGGLLVLDEQFF
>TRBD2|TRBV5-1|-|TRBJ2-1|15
TGCGCCAGCAGCTTGGACGCTAGCGGGACGGGTGAGCAGTTCTTC
CASSLDASGTGEQFF
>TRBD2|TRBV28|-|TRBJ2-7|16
TGTGCCAGCAGTTTTATCCCTGCCCAGCGGGGGGGTGAGCAGTACTTC
CASSFIPAQRGGEQYF
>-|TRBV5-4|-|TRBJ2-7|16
TGTGCCAGCAGCCCAGCAGGGCTTCTCGACTCCTACGAGCAGTACTTC
CASSPAGLLDSYEQYF
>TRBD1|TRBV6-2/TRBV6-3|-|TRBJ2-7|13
TGTGCCAGCAGTCGACAGGGTAGGAACGAGCAGTACTTC
CASSRQGRNEQYF
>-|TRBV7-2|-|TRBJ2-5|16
TGTGCCAGCAGCTTATCCTTCGTTCCGGGGCAAGAGACCCAGTACTTC
CASSLSFVPGQETQYF
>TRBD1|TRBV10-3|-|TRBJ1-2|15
TGTGCCATCAGTAAAGACCCGGGACAGGGCGGGGGCTACACCTTC
CAISKDPGQGGGYTF
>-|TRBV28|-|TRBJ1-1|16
TGTGCCAGCAGTATACGACAGGATTGGAAGAACACTGAAGCTTTCTTT
CASSIRQDWKNTEAFF
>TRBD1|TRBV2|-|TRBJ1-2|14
TGTGCCAGCAGAAGGGACAGTGATAACTATGGCTACACCTTC
CASRRDSDNYGYTF
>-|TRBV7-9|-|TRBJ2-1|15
TGTGCCAGCAGCTTAATGCCCTACTCCTACAATGAGCAGTTCTTC
CASSLMPYSYNEQFF
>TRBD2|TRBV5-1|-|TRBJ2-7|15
TGCGCCAGCAGCTTGGCTCTAGCGGGGTCAGGCGAGCAGTACTTC
CASSLALAGSGEQYF
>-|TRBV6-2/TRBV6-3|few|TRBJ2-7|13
TGTGCCAGCAGCAACGACTTAGCTCGGGAGCAGTACTTC
CASSNDLAREQYF
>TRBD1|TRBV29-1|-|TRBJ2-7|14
TGCAGCGCCGGGTTACAGGGGGCGGTCTACGAGCAGTACTTC
CSAGLQGAVYEQYF
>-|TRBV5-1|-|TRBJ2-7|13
TGCGCCAGCAGCACCGTGACAGGAGACGAGCAGTACTTC
CASSTVTGDEQYF
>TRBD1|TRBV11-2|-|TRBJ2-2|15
TGTGCCAGCAGCTTATCCAGGGGGCTCACCGGGGAGCTGTTTTTT
CASSLSRGLTGELFF
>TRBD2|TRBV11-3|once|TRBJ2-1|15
TGTGCCAGCAGCCCCGGGGGGGTTACCTACAATGAGCAGTTCTTC
CASSPGGVTYNEQFF
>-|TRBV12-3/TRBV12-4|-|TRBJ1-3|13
TGTGCCAGCAGTTTAGAAGGGGCCCAGGGTCCGAATTTT
CASSLEGAQGPNF
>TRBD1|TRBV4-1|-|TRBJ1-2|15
TGCGCCAGCAGCCAAGTTGGACAGGGGGGCTATGGCTACACCTTC
CASSQVGQGGYGYTF